This T cell receptor (beta chain) was sequenced during a study of CD8 T cells in ankylosing spondylitis. Overall study findings and caveats: Earlier studies detected some motif variants in reactive arthritis synovial fluid and blood. According to the report, clones linked to the disease were significantly enriched in matched synovial fluid samples taken from ankylosing spondylitis patients. Clones linked to the disease showed a CD8+ phenotype. They occurred at relatively low frequencies in peripheral blood.

This clonotype was counted ten times or more. The antigen remains undetermined. The CDR3 covers 13 residues. V was pared by 6 bases and J by 6 bases, with 18 bases between. Germline CDR1 is SQVTM and CDR2 is ANQGSEA. MiXCR was run by TCRdb on the 5' RACE reads, yielding one entry per CDR3 protein. The table has about 100,000 distinct CDR3 sequences, about 9% seen once. Sequenced sample: blood, either unsorted or a sorted T cell fraction (not recorded which). The TCR was taken from a male donor with ankylosing spondylitis or in good health (not recorded which). This chain uses TRBV29-1 with TRBJ2-7; D is uncertain. DNA of the CDR3: TGCAGCGTCGCCGGGTCCCCTAGAGGCGAGCAGTACTTC. Amino acids: CSVAGSPRGEQYF.